One sample yielded the 10 T cell receptor beta chains listed below, sequenced in a study of cytomegalovirus exposure and HLA in healthy donors. Primers included in the PCR were 60 Vbeta and 13 Jbeta primers. Only in-frame clones appear in the TCRdb table, and some are missing; sequencing was by immunoSEQ multiplex PCR. The sample holds about 160,000 clones, 79% seen once. Sequencing input: PBMCs. The receptor set was obtained from a middle-aged man in good health and CMV-seronegative.

With regard to this clone: Sequence at one end of the junction differs from germline and may be a read error. The chain is built from TRBV6-1 and TRBJ2-6; 7 bases are shared with TRBD1. The CDR3 totals 17 residues. The germline V gene has CDR1 MNHNS and CDR2 SASEGT. This CDR3 reads CASSEAVTGAGANGLTF. CDR3 coding DNA: TGTGCCAGCAGTGAAGCGGTTACAGGGGCTGGGGCCAACGGCCTGACTTTC.

The chain employs TRBV27 and TRBJ1-5; D call uncertain. Germline V gene lookup returns CDR1 MNHEY and CDR2 SMNVEV (reference sequence). The CDR3 has 15 amino acids. Trimming took off 0 bases at V and 2 bases at J, with 8 bases between the two ends. The CDR3 bases are TGTGCCAGCAGTTTATCGTCCGTTGGCAATCAGCCCCAGCATTTT. Translation: CASSLSSVGNQPQHF.

The chain couples TRBV6-6 to TRBJ2-7; 12 nucleotides line up with TRBD2. V lost 5 bases to trimming and J lost 6 bases; unmatched junction nucleotides: 8. Germline V lookup: CDR1 MNHNY, CDR2 SVGAGI (reference sequence). This CDR3 comprises 15 residues. The CDR3 nucleotides are TGTGCCAGCAGTCGCGGACTAGCGGGATTAAGCGAGCAGTACTTC. This translates into CASSRGLAGLSEQYF.

Of note for this clone: The sample contains more than one DNA sequence encoding this CDR3. The chain has TRBV19 and TRBJ2-2; D is unresolved. Per the germline V gene, CDR1 is LNHDA and CDR2 is SQIVND (reference sequence). This CDR3 comprises 14 residues. V lost 1 base and J 4 bases, leaving 7 bases between the germline ends. The DNA for the CDR3 is TGTGCCAGTAGTATAGCCAGAGGCACCGGGGAGCTGTTTTTT. Protein: CASSIARGTGELFF.

The chain couples TRBV9 to TRBJ2-1; TRBD2 agrees at 11 bases. Germline CDR1 and CDR2: SGDLS and YYNGEE. CDR3 length: 15 amino acids. The junction had 5 bases not matched to a gene; V was cut back by 3 bases and J by 6 bases. The CDR3 sequence: CASSALAGAPNEQFF. The CDR3 DNA follows: TGTGCCAGCAGCGCACTAGCGGGAGCGCCCAATGAGCAGTTCTTC.

Concerning this clone: Distinct nucleotide sequences in the sample also encode this CDR3. The chain carries TRBV7-2 and TRBJ2-3, with 7 positions matching TRBD2. Germline CDR1 reads SGHTA; CDR2 reads FQGNSA. This CDR3 comprises 17 residues. V was pared by 1 base and J by 7 bases, with 14 bases of the junction left unmatched. CDR3 DNA sequence: TGTGCCAGCAGCTTAGATTGGCGGGGGAGAGGTTTACATACGCAGTATTTT. The encoded protein is CASSLDWRGRGLHTQYF.

The chain is built from TRBV4-3 and TRBJ1-6; D remains ambiguous. Germline-derived CDR1 and CDR2 are LGHNA and YSLEER. The CDR3 is made up of 16 amino acids. Trimming left V 3 bases short and J 9 bases short, with 18 bases between. The CDR3 protein is CASSHSATGSGSPLHF. In DNA, the CDR3 is TGCGCCAGCAGCCACAGCGCGACGGGGTCGGGTTCACCCCTCCACTTT.

The V and J genes are TRBV28 and TRBJ2-7; D possibly corresponds to TRBD2 (6 bases). The V end lost 6 bases, the J end lost 11 bases, and 17 bases lay between the germline ends. Germline loops: CDR1 MDHEN, CDR2 SYDVKM. The CDR3 has 12 residues. CDR3 protein: CASRSRRGFKYF. CDR3 sequence (DNA): TGTGCCAGCAGATCCAGACGGGGGTTTAAGTACTTC.

The V and J genes are TRBV2 and TRBJ2-3, with TRBD2 as a possible D gene (6 bases). Germline lookup yields CDR1 SNHLY and CDR2 FYNNEI. CDR3 length: 15 residues. The germline V and J ends were trimmed by 1 base and 4 bases, with 12 bases remaining between them. CDR3 coding DNA: TGTGCCAGCAGTGAAGGCAGCCGCGGGGCAGATACGCAGTATTTT. This encodes CASSEGSRGADTQYF.

The chain couples TRBV13 to TRBJ1-1; D unresolved. There are 14 residues in the CDR3. Germline-derived CDR1 and CDR2 are PRHDT and FYEKMQ (reference sequence). V gave up 8 bases and J gave up 1 base, with 14 bases separating them. CDR3 in amino acids: CASGLSSENTEAFF. Here the CDR3 DNA reads TGTGCCAGCGGACTCTCTAGCGAGAACACTGAAGCTTTCTTT.